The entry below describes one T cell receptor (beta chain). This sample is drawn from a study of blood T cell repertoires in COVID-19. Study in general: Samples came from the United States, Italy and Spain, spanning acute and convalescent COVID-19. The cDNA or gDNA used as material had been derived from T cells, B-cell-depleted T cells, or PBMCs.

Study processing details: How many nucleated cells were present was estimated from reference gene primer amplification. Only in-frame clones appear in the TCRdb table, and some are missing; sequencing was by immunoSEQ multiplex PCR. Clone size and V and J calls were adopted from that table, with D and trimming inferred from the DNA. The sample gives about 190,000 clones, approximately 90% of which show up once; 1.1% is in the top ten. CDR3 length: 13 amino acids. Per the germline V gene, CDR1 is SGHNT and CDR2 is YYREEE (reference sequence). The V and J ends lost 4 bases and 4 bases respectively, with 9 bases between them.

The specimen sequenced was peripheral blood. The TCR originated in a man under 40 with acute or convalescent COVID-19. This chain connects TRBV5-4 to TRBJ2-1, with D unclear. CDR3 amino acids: CASSPEIYNEQFF. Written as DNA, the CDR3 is TGTGCCAGCAGCCCGGAGATTTACAATGAGCAGTTCTTC.